The entry that follows covers one T cell receptor (beta chain) sequence. The antigen is undetermined. This specimen comes from a study of T cell responses to AZD1222 COVID-19 vaccine. Points from the study as a whole: Regions left unmutated in variants are reportedly the target of nearly half of spike-specific TCRs. Sampling that yielded the repertoires occurred only after the peak T cell response. Mapped onto spike, vaccine-associated CD4 TCRs spanned it and were dominant at 160-218 and 743-854.

The repertoire was sequenced with immunoSEQ multiplex PCR; TCRdb's copy has only in-frame clones and lacks some. The data contain 60,000 to 90,000 clones, about 80% of them singletons. The germline V gene encodes CDR1 MNHEY and CDR2 SVGAGI. Deletions cut 7 bases from V and 7 bases from J, with 23 bases between. This CDR3 is built from 15 residues. Sequenced material: peripheral blood, taken 28 days after the second dose of the MenACWY control vaccine. The sequence derives from an adult who received the MenACWY meningococcal vaccine as a control. The chain links TRBV6-5 to TRBJ2-7, with a weak D call TRBD2 (6 bases). Here the CDR3 DNA reads TGTGCCAGCACCGAACCCGCCCGGGGGTTGGGGGAGCAGTACTTC. It codes for CASTEPARGLGEQYF.